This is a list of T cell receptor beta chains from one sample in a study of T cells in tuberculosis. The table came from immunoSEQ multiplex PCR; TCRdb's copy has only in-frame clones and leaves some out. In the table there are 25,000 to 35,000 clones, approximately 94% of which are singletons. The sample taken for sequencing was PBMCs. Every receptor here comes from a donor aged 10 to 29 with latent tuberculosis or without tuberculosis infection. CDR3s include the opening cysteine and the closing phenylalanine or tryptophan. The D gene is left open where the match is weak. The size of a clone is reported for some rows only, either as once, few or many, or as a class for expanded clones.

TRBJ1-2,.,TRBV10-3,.,CAISESIRGYGYTF,TGTGCCATCAGTGAGTCGATTCGGGGCTATGGCTACACCTTC
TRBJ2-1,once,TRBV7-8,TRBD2,CASSREGRTYNEQFF,TGTGCCAGCAGCCGGGAGGGTCGTACCTACAATGAGCAGTTCTTC
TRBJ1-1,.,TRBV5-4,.,CASSVDRMNTEAFF,TGTGCCAGCAGCGTCGACAGGATGAACACTGAAGCTTTCTTT
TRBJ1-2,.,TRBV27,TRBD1,CASALGAGGGNGYTF,TGTGCCAGTGCACTGGGGGCAGGGGGCGGGAATGGCTACACCTTC
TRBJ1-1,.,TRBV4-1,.,CASSQVLGQINTEAFF,TGCGCCAGCAGCCAAGTATTGGGACAAATCAACACTGAAGCTTTCTTT
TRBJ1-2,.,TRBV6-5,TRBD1,CASSLGTGGTFGYTF,TGTGCCAGCAGTTTGGGGACAGGGGGCACGTTTGGCTACACCTTC
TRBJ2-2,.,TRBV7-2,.,CASSLEPGAGELFF,TGTGCCAGCAGCTTAGAACCAGGGGCCGGGGAGCTGTTTTTT
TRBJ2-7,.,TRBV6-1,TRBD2,CASSEAGGPYEQYF,TGTGCCAGCAGTGAGGCGGGAGGGCCCTACGAGCAGTACTTC
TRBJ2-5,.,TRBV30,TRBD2,CAWSRLAGGETQYF,TGTGCCTGGAGTCGACTAGCGGGAGGAGAGACCCAGTACTTC
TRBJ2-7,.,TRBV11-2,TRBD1,CASSPWGQGAEEQYF,TGTGCCAGCAGCCCGTGGGGACAGGGGGCTGAGGAGCAGTACTTC
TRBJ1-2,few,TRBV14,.,CASSQQNYGYTF,TGTGCCAGCAGCCAACAAAACTATGGCTACACCTTC
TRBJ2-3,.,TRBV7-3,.,CASSSPPSRTQYF,TGTGCCAGCAGCTCCCCTCCCTCCCGGACGCAGTATTTT
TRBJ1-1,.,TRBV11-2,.,CASSLRGVSGTEAFF,TGTGCCAGCAGCTTACGGGGGGTGTCGGGCACTGAAGCTTTCTTT
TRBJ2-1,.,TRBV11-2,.,CASSLEGDNYNEQFF,TGTGCCAGCAGCTTAGAGGGGGACAACTACAATGAGCAGTTCTTC
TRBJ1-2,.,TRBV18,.,CASSPTSEGYTF,TGTGCCAGCTCACCGACGTCGGAGGGCTACACCTTC
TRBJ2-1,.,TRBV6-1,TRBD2,CASSEDGLAGDNEQFF,TGTGCCAGCAGTGAAGATGGACTAGCGGGAGACAATGAGCAGTTCTTC
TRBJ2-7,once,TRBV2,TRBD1,CASSEDGTGPPEQYF,TGTGCCAGCAGTGAAGATGGGACAGGACCCCCCGAGCAGTACTTC
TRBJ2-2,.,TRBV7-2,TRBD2,CASSPWVAGVFRGELFF,TGTGCCAGCAGTCCCTGGGTAGCGGGAGTTTTTAGGGGGGAGCTGTTTTTT
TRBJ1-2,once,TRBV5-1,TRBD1,CASSLRWDGTGDGYTF,TGCGCCAGCAGCTTACGCTGGGACGGGACAGGGGACGGCTACACCTTC
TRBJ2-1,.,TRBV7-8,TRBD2,CASSSSGSFSHNEQFF,TGTGCCAGCTCCTCCAGCGGGAGTTTCTCGCACAATGAGCAGTTCTTC
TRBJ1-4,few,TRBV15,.,CATSPLDSSTNEKLFF,TGTGCCACCAGCCCACTGGACAGCTCAACTAATGAAAAACTGTTTTTT
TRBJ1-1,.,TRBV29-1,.,CSAWTAFSEAFF,TGCAGCGCCTGGACAGCGTTTTCTGAAGCTTTCTTT
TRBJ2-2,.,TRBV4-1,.,CASSQEGLLTGELFF,TGCGCCAGCAGCCAAGAGGGACTCCTCACCGGGGAGCTGTTTTTT
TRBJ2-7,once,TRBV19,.,CASSIREPYEQYF,TGTGCCAGTAGTATCAGGGAACCCTACGAGCAGTACTTC
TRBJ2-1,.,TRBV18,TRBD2,CASSPPNTLAGGGNEQFF,TGTGCCAGCTCACCACCGAACACGCTAGCGGGGGGGGGCAATGAGCAGTTCTTC
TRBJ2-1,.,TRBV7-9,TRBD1,CASSYNFKTGGLSYNEQFF,TGTGCCAGCAGCTACAACTTCAAAACAGGGGGACTCTCCTACAATGAGCAGTTCTTC
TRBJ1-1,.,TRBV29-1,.,CSVLGPRNTEAFF,TGCAGCGTACTGGGGCCTCGGAACACTGAAGCTTTCTTT
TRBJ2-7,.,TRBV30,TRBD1,CAWSVSGGYEQYF,TGTGCCTGGAGTGTATCAGGGGGCTACGAGCAGTACTTC
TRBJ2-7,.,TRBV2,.,CASSDPLGRPSSYEQYF,TGTGCCAGCAGTGACCCCCTCGGCAGGCCGAGCTCCTACGAGCAGTACTTC
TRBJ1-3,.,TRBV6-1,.,CASIKQGSGNTIYF,TGTGCCAGCATTAAGCAGGGTAGCGGAAACACCATATATTTT
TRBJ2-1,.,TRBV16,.,CASSNSRSYNEQFF,TGTGCCAGCAGCAACTCCCGCTCCTACAATGAGCAGTTCTTC
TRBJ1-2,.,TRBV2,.,CASSEAPGAYGYTF,TGTGCCAGCAGTGAAGCCCCAGGGGCCTATGGCTACACCTTC
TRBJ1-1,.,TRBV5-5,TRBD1,CASSFNPGQGLTEAFF,TGTGCCAGCAGCTTCAACCCGGGACAGGGACTGACTGAAGCTTTCTTT
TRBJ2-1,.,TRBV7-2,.,CASSPRGAIYNEQFF,TGTGCCAGCAGCCCTCGGGGTGCGATTTACAATGAGCAGTTCTTC
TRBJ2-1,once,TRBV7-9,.,CASSLSESSYNEQFF,TGTGCCAGCAGCTTATCAGAATCCTCCTACAATGAGCAGTTCTTC